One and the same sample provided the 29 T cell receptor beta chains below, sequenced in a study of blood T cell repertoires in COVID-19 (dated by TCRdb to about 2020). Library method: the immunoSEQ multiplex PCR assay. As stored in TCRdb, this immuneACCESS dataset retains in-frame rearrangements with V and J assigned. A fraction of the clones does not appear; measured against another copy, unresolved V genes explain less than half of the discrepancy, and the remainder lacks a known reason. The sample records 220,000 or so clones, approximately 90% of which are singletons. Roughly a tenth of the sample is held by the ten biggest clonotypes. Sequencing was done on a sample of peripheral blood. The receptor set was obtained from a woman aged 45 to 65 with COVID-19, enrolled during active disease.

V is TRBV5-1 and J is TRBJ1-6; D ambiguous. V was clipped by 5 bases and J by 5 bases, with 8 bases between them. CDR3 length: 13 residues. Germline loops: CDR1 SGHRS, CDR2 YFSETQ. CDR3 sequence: CASRTGNNSPLHF. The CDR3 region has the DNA TGCGCCAGCAGGACGGGAAATAATTCACCCCTCCACTTT.

CDR3 protein: CASRSDRATGELFF. In DNA form, the CDR3 reads TGTGCCAGCAGATCGGACAGGGCCACCGGGGAGCTGTTTTTT. The V gene is TRBV6-5, the J gene TRBJ2-2; 8 bases are a match to TRBD1. This CDR3 is built from 14 residues. Looked up from germline, CDR1 is MNHEY and CDR2 is SVGAGI. V gave up 6 bases and J gave up 4 bases; unmatched junction bases: 4.

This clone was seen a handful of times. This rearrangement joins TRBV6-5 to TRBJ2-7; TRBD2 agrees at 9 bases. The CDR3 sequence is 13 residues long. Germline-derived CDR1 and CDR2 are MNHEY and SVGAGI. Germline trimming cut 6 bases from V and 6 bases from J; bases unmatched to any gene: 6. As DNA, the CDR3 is TGTGCCAGCAGGCGGACTAGCGTGGGCGAGCAGTACGTC. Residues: CASRRTSVGEQYV.

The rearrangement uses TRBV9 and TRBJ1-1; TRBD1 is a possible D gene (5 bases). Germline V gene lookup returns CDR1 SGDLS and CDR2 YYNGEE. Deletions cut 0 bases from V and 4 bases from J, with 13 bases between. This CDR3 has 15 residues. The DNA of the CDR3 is TGTGCCAGCAGCGTAGCGAGTGGGGGGGGCACTGAAGCTTTCTTT. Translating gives CASSVASGGGTEAFF.

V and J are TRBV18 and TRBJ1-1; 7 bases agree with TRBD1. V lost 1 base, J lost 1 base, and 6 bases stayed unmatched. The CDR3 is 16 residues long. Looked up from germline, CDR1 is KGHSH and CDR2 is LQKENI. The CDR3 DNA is TGTGCCAGCTCACCACGATCGACAGGGTCGAACACTGAAGCTTTCTTT. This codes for CASSPRSTGSNTEAFF.

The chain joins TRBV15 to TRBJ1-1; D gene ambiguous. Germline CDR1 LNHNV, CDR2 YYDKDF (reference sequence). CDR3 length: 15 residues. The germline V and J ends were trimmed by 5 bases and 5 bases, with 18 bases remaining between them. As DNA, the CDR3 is TGTGCCACCAGCCATAATCTGGGGAGCGGAACTGAAGCTTTCTTT. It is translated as CATSHNLGSGTEAFF.

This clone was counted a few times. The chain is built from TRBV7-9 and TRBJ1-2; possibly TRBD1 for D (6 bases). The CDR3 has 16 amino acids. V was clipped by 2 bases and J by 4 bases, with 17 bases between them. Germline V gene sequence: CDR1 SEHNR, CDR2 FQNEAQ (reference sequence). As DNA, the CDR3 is TGTGCCAGCAGCTTACCTGGGGCAGGGGAGGGCTATGGCTACACCTTC. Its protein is CASSLPGAGEGYGYTF.

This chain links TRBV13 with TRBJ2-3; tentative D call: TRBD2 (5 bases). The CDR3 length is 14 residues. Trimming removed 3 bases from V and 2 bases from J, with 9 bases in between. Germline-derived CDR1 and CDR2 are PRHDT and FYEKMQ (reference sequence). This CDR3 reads CASSFGGPTDTQYF. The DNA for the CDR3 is TGTGCCAGCAGCTTCGGAGGTCCCACAGATACGCAGTATTTT. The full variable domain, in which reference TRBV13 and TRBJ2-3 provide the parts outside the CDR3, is AAGVIQSPRHLIKEKRETATLKCYPIPRHDTVYWYQQGPGQDPQFLISFYEKMQSDKGSIPDRFSAQQFSDYHSELNMSSLELGDSALYFCASSFGGPTDTQYFGPGTRLTVL.

The CDR3 nucleotides read TGCGCCAGCAGTGGGGACAGGGAGAGCTCTGGGGCCAACGTCCTGACTTTC. Translated, it gives CASSGDRESSGANVLTF. This sequence joins TRBV10-1 and TRBJ2-6, with TRBD1 identical over 9 bases. Trimming took 4 bases from V and 0 from J; bases not matched to a gene: 4. The germline gives CDR1 WNHNN, CDR2 SYGVQD (reference sequence). This CDR3 comprises 17 residues.

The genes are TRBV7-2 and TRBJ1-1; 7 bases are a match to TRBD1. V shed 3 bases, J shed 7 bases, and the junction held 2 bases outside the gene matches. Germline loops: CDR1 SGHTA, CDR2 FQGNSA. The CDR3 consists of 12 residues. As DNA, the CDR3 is TGTGCCAGCAGCTTCCGACAGGGTGAAGCTTTCTTT. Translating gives CASSFRQGEAFF.

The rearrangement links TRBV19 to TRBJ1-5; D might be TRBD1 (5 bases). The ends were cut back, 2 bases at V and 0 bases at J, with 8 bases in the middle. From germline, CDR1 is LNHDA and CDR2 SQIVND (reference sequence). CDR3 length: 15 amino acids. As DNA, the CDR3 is TGTGCCAGTAGTATATCAGGGTATAGCAATCAGCCCCAGCATTTT. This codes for CASSISGYSNQPQHF.

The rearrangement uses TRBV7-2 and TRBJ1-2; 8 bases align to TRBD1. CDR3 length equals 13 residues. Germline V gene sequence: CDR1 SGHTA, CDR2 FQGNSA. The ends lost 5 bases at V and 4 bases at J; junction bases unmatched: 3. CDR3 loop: CASSRDRPYGYTF. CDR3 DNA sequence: TGTGCCAGCAGCAGGGACAGGCCCTATGGCTACACCTTC.

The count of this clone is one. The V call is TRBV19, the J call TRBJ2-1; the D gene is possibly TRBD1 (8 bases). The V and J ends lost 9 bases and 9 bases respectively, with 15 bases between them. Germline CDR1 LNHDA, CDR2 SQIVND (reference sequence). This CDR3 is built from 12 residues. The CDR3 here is CARKDREGEQFF. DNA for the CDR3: TGTGCCAGGAAGGACAGGGAGGGTGAGCAGTTCTTC.

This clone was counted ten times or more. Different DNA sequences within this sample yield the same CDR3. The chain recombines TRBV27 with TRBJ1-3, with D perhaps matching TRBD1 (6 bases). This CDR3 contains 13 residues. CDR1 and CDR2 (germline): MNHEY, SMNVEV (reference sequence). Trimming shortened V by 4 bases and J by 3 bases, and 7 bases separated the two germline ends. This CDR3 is CASSYRDGNTIYF. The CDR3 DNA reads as TGTGCCAGCAGTTACAGGGATGGAAACACCATATATTTT.

CDR3 DNA: TGTGCCATCAGTCGTACAGGGGGCGGGGGCACTGAAGCTTTCTTT. This sequence encodes CAISRTGGGGTEAFF. The J gene is TRBJ1-1, the V gene TRBV10-3; 9 positions agree with TRBD1. From germline, CDR1 is ENHRY and CDR2 SYGVKD. With 5 bases clipped from V and 4 bases from J, the junction kept 8 bases outside the gene matches. The CDR3 has 15 amino acids.

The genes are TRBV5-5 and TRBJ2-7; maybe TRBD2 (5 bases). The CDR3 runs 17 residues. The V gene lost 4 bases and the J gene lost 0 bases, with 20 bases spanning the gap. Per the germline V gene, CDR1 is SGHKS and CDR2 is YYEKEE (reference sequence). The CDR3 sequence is CASSLPRERYLSYEQYF. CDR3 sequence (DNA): TGTGCCAGCAGCCTCCCCCGGGAACGATACCTCTCCTACGAGCAGTACTTC.

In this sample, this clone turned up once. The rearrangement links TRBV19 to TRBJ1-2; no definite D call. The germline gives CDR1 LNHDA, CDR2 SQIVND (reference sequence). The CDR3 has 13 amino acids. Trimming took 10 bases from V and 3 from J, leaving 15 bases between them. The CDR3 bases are TGTGCCACCACGAAGAGGGCCTACTATGGCTACACCTTC. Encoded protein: CATTKRAYYGYTF.

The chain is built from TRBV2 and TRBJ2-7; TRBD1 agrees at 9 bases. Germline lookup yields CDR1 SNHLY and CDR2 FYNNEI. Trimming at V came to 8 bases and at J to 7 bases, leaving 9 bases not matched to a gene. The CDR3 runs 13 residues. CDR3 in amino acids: CASSGQGGREQYF. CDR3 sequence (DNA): TGTGCCAGCTCGGGACAGGGAGGAAGAGAGCAGTACTTC. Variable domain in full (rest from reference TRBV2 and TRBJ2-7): EPEVTQTPSHQVTQMGQEVILRCVPISNHLYFYWYRQILGQKVEFLVSFYNNEISEKSEIFDDQFSVERPDGSNFTLKIRSTKLEDSAMYFCASSGQGGREQYFGPGTRLTVT.

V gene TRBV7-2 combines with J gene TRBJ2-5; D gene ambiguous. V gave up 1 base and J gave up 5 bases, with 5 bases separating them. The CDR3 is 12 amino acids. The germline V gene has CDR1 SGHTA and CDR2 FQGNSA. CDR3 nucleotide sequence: TGTGCCAGCAGCTTAGTGAGCGAGACCCAGTACTTC. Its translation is CASSLVSETQYF. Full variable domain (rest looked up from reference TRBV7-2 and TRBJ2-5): GAGVSQSPSNKVTEKGKDVELRCDPISGHTALYWYRQSLGQGLEFLIYFQGNSAPDKSGLPSDRFSAERTGGSVSTLTIQRTQQEDSAVYLCASSLVSETQYFGPGTRLLVL.

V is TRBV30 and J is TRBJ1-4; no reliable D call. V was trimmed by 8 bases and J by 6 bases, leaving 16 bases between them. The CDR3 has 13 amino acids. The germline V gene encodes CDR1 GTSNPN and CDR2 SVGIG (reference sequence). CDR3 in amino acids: CAGRVMWDEKLFF. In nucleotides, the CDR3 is TGTGCCGGGCGGGTGATGTGGGATGAAAAACTGTTTTTT.

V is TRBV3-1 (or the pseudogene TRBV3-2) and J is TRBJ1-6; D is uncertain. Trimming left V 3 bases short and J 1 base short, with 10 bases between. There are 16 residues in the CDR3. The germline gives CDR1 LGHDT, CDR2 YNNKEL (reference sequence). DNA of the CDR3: TGTGCCAGCAGCCATTCCCGGGGTTCCTATAATTCACCCCTCCACTTT. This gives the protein CASSHSRGSYNSPLHF.

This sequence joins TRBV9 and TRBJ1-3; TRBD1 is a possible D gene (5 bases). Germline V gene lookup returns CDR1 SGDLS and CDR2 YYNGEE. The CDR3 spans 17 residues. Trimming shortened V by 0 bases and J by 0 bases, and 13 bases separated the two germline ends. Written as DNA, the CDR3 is TGTGCCAGCAGCGTAGGATCGGGGGAAAGCTCTGGAAACACCATATATTTT. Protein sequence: CASSVGSGESSGNTIYF.

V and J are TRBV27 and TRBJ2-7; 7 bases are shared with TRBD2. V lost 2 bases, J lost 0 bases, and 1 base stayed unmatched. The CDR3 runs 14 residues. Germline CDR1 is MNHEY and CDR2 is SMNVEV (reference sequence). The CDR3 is CASSLGGVSYEQYF. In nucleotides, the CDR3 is TGTGCCAGCAGTTTAGGGGGGGTCTCCTACGAGCAGTACTTC.

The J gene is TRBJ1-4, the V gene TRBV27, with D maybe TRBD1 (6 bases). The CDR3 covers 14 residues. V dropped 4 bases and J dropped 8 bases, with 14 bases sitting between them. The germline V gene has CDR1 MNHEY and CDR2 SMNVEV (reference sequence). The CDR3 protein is CASSSQGYGEKLFF. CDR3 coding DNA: TGTGCCAGCAGTTCGCAGGGGTATGGAGAAAAACTGTTTTTT.

Written as DNA, the CDR3 is TGTGCCAGCAGCCATGGGACAGGGAGCCTAGGTGAAAAACTGTTTTTT. Amino acids: CASSHGTGSLGEKLFF. The V call is TRBV3-1 (or the pseudogene TRBV3-2), the J call TRBJ1-4, with TRBD1 identical over 9 bases. This CDR3 contains 16 residues. V lost 3 bases to trimming and J lost 7 bases; unmatched junction nucleotides: 9. Germline loops: CDR1 LGHDT, CDR2 YNNKEL (reference sequence).

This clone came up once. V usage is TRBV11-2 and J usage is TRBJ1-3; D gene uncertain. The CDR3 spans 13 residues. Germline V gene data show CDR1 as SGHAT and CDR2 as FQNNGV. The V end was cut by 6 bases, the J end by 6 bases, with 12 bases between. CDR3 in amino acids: CASRHTEANTIYF. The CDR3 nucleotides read TGTGCCAGCAGGCATACGGAGGCAAACACCATATATTTT.

The CDR3 reads CASSIAQKANYGYTF. In DNA, the CDR3 is TGTGCCAGTAGTATCGCCCAGAAAGCTAACTATGGCTACACCTTC. This chain joins TRBV19 and TRBJ1-2, with no clear D. The V gene's germline CDR1 is LNHDA and CDR2 SQIVND (reference sequence). V was pared by 3 bases and J by 0 bases, with 11 bases between. This CDR3 contains 15 residues.

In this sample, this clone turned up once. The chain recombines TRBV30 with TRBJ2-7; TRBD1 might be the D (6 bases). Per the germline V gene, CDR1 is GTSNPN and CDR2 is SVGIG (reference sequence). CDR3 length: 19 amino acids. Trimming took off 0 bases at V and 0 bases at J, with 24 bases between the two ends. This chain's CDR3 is CAWSVLDRKPPMSSYEQYV. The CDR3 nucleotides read TGTGCCTGGAGTGTCCTGGACAGAAAACCTCCCATGAGCTCCTACGAGCAGTACGTC.

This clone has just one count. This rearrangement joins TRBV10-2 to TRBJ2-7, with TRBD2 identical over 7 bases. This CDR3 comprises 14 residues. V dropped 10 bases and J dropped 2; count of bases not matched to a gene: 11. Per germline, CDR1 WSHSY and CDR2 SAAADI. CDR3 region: CATFSGVAPYEQYF. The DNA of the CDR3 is TGCGCCACCTTCAGCGGGGTCGCCCCCTACGAGCAGTACTTC.